This TCR beta chain was profiled in a study of Graves' ophthalmopathy and Graves' hyperthyroidism. Study-level results: Researchers report that a 13-signature model separated ophthalmopathy from stable hyperthyroidism, posting about 91% sensitivity and approximately 81% specificity.

On this clonotype: Its antigen remains unidentified. This sequence may be a read error, since a much larger clone differs from it by one base.

RNA transcripts yielded amplified TCR beta CDR3 regions. The library came from an HTBI-primed first-round RT-PCR and a second-round multiplex PCR. One entry per CDR3 protein, called by TCRdb with MiXCR from the multiplex PCR reads. The table records about 390,000 distinct CDR3 sequences, roughly a sixth of them present only once. The germline V gene encodes CDR1 LGHNA and CDR2 YNFKEQ. This CDR3 contains 18 residues. V dropped 4 bases and J dropped 1 base, with 22 bases sitting between them. Only newly diagnosed hyperthyroidism patients aged 18 to 65, with under 2 months' duration, were enrolled. The rearrangement links TRBV4-2 to TRBJ1-1, with a tentative D call TRBD1 (6 bases). This clonotype originated in an adult woman with stable Graves' hyperthyroidism. Sequences were obtained from peripheral blood. The CDR3 bases are TGTGCCAGCAGCCGAGGTATAGGGGCTCGAGGGGGGAACACTGAAGCTTTCTTT. Its protein is CASSRGIGARGGNTEAFF.